The text below deals with one T cell receptor beta chain. Its antigen remains unidentified. Specified time point: 266 days after commencement of treatment, after nivolumab therapy. Treatment defined: AdE1-LMPpoly-expanded autologous EBV-specific T-cell therapy followed by anti-PD-1 nivolumab. Using immunoSEQ multiplex PCR, the repertoire was profiled, and TCRdb retains in-frame clones only, with some absent. The profile covers over 20,000 clones, with approximately 79% appearing a single time and roughly a third taken by the ten largest. The record originates from a study of EBV T-cell therapy then PD-1 blockade in nasopharyngeal carcinoma. The sequence derives from a man in his forties with nasopharyngeal carcinoma. The sequencing here drew on CD8+ T cells from blood, taken at day 266 from a patient whose treatment included autologous EBV-specific T cells and nivolumab.

The CDR3, as DNA: TGTGCCAGCAGTATAGGGGACAGGGGCGCTGAAGCTTTCTTT. Encoded protein: CASSIGDRGAEAFF. V usage is TRBV28 and J usage is TRBJ1-1; 10 nucleotides align to TRBD1. Germline lookup yields CDR1 MDHEN and CDR2 SYDVKM. V gave up 5 bases and J gave up 6 bases; unmatched junction bases: 6. The CDR3 is 14 residues long.